A selection of T cell receptor beta chains follows, all from one sample in a study of shared clonotypes between healthy human individuals. Using immunoSEQ multiplex PCR, the repertoire was profiled, and TCRdb retains in-frame clones only, with some absent. The table records about 700,000 clones, less than 85% of them present only once. The sample taken for sequencing was memory CD4+ T cells sorted from blood. The source of these receptors is a woman aged 25 to 39 in good health. Both conserved end residues are trimmed from each CDR3. The order of the fields is V gene, clone size, J gene, CDR3 protein. The listing skips clone size in some rows; elsewhere it reads once, few, many or a size class.

v_gene: TRBV28
abundance: .
j_gene: TRBJ1-4
CDR3aa: ASSLGRPDEKLF

v_gene: TRBV2
abundance: .
j_gene: TRBJ2-6
CDR3aa: ASTGQGPGANVLT

v_gene: TRBV5-1
abundance: .
j_gene: TRBJ2-1
CDR3aa: ASSLDQGPSYNEQF

v_gene: TRBV28
abundance: .
j_gene: TRBJ2-4
CDR3aa: ASSFRLPRAKNIQY

v_gene: TRBV5-1
abundance: .
j_gene: TRBJ1-2
CDR3aa: ASSQSQGASGYT

v_gene: TRBV5-1
abundance: .
j_gene: TRBJ2-7
CDR3aa: ASSAGVAAGGREQY

v_gene: TRBV5-1
abundance: .
j_gene: TRBJ2-3
CDR3aa: ASSPGGVVTDTQY

v_gene: TRBV5-1
abundance: .
j_gene: TRBJ1-1
CDR3aa: ASSSARLGDTEAF

v_gene: TRBV6-4
abundance: .
j_gene: TRBJ2-3
CDR3aa: ASSGWQY

v_gene: TRBV19
abundance: once
j_gene: TRBJ1-5
CDR3aa: ASSGTGHQPQH

v_gene: TRBV18
abundance: many
j_gene: TRBJ1-3
CDR3aa: ASSPRHADGNTIY

v_gene: TRBV5-1
abundance: .
j_gene: TRBJ2-6
CDR3aa: ASSFVTGTGANVLT

v_gene: TRBV5-1
abundance: few
j_gene: TRBJ2-1
CDR3aa: ASSLSLAGGNEQF

v_gene: TRBV15
abundance: .
j_gene: TRBJ1-4
CDR3aa: ATSRGGTQDYEKLF

v_gene: TRBV29-1
abundance: .
j_gene: TRBJ1-1
CDR3aa: SVEGSTPWGQPNTEAF

v_gene: TRBV11-2
abundance: few
j_gene: TRBJ1-2
CDR3aa: ASSLGRGLMGYT

v_gene: TRBV5-1
abundance: .
j_gene: TRBJ2-7
CDR3aa: ASSLGQQTREQY

v_gene: TRBV7-8
abundance: .
j_gene: TRBJ2-5
CDR3aa: ASSGTRDETQY

v_gene: TRBV30
abundance: .
j_gene: TRBJ1-2
CDR3aa: AWSDSGYGYT

v_gene: TRBV29-1
abundance: .
j_gene: TRBJ2-7
CDR3aa: SVLAGNYEQY

v_gene: TRBV6-5
abundance: few
j_gene: TRBJ2-1
CDR3aa: ASRAPYNEQF

v_gene: TRBV10-3
abundance: .
j_gene: TRBJ2-2
CDR3aa: AISDGPNTGELF

v_gene: TRBV27
abundance: .
j_gene: TRBJ2-4
CDR3aa: ASRRWTGVNIQY

v_gene: TRBV5-4
abundance: .
j_gene: TRBJ2-5
CDR3aa: ASSSGPGHRQETQY

v_gene: TRBV5-1
abundance: .
j_gene: TRBJ2-1
CDR3aa: ASSLRVGSYNEQF

v_gene: TRBV11-3
abundance: .
j_gene: TRBJ2-3
CDR3aa: ASSLGISTDTQY

v_gene: TRBV7-9
abundance: once
j_gene: TRBJ2-7
CDR3aa: ASSLGGGGLNEQY

v_gene: TRBV4-1
abundance: .
j_gene: TRBJ1-2
CDR3aa: ASSQSRARDYGYT

v_gene: TRBV7-8
abundance: .
j_gene: TRBJ2-7
CDR3aa: ASSSYGTGRGEQY

v_gene: TRBV6-5
abundance: once
j_gene: TRBJ1-1
CDR3aa: ASSYEGTEAF

v_gene: TRBV5-4
abundance: many
j_gene: TRBJ2-5
CDR3aa: ASTYGGGPGETQY